Listed below are T cell receptor beta chains from one sample, sequenced in a study of cytomegalovirus exposure and HLA in healthy donors. The repertoire was sequenced with immunoSEQ multiplex PCR; TCRdb's copy has only in-frame clones and lacks some. This table has 200,000 or so clones, around 77% appearing once. Sequenced input: PBMCs. These receptors originate from a woman aged 25 to 39 in good health and CMV-seronegative. Both conserved end residues are part of each CDR3. The D gene is left open where the match is weak. Clone size is shown for a subset of rows, as once, few, many or a class of expanded clone.

clone size,V gene,D gene,J gene,CDR3 length,CDR3 DNA,CDR3 protein
NA,TRBV2,NA,TRBJ1-2,13,TGTGCCAGCAGTGATTGGCAGTTCTATGGCTACACCTTC,CASSDWQFYGYTF
NA,TRBV2,NA,TRBJ1-2,17,TGTGCCAGCAGTGAAATAGGAGCAGGGCGAGCTAACTATGGCTACACCTTC,CASSEIGAGRANYGYTF
NA,TRBV11-2,TRBD2,TRBJ2-1,15,TGTGCCAGCAGCTTATTTCGGGAGGGAATGAATCTCCTGGTCTTC,CASSLFREGMNLLVF
NA,TRBV5-1,TRBD1,TRBJ2-7,14,TGCGCCAGCAACTTGGGACAGGCTTCCTACGAGCAGTACTTC,CASNLGQASYEQYF
NA,TRBV28,TRBD1,TRBJ2-3,16,TGTGCCAGCAGTCCACTAACAGGGGTGAGCACAGATACGCAGTATTTT,CASSPLTGVSTDTQYF
NA,TRBV18,NA,TRBJ2-3,13,TGTGCCAGCTCACCGGGCAGCACAGATACGCAGTATTTT,CASSPGSTDTQYF
NA,TRBV4-1,NA,TRBJ1-4,14,TGCGCCAGCAGCCATGAAATCCATGACGACGCGGCCCAATTT,CASSHEIHDDAAQF
once,TRBV5-1,NA,TRBJ2-7,15,TGCGCCAGCAGCTTGGTGTCGTATAGGGAGAACGAGCAGTACTTC,CASSLVSYRENEQYF
once,TRBV9,NA,TRBJ2-7,13,TGTGCCAGCAGCGTAGGCAGGGACTACGAGCAGTACTTC,CASSVGRDYEQYF
few,TRBV5-1,NA,TRBJ1-4,14,TGCGCCAGCAGCTTCGGACAGACTAATGAAAAACTGTTTTTT,CASSFGQTNEKLFF
NA,TRBV7-9,NA,TRBJ2-2,16,TGTGCCAGCAGCTCGTACAGGGCCCCGAACACCGGGGAGCTGTTTTTT,CASSSYRAPNTGELFF
few,TRBV29-1,NA,TRBJ2-3,14,TGCAGCGTGGAGGGACGGCCAAGCACAGATACGCAGTATTTT,CSVEGRPSTDTQYF
NA,TRBV12-5,NA,TRBJ2-3,15,TGTGCTAGTGGTTTACTTGGGGGCAGAACAGATACGCAGTATTTT,CASGLLGGRTDTQYF
NA,TRBV27,TRBD2,TRBJ2-5,13,TGTGCGGCGGCCCCGGGGGGGCGGGAGACCCAGTACTTC,CAAAPGGRETQYF
NA,TRBV19,NA,TRBJ2-3,15,TGTGCCACCTCCCGGGACACCCGCCTACCAGATACGCAGTATTTT,CATSRDTRLPDTQYF
NA,TRBV7-6,TRBD1,TRBJ2-1,17,TGTGCCAGCAGCTTATACCAGACAGGGTTCTCTCCGCGGGAGCAGTTCTTC,CASSLYQTGFSPREQFF
few,TRBV5-4,TRBD2,TRBJ2-7,15,TGTGCCAGCAGCTTCTCGGGACTAGGGGACGGGGAGCAGTACTTC,CASSFSGLGDGEQYF
NA,TRBV7-9,TRBD1,TRBJ1-1,14,TGTGCCAGCAGTCTCAGACAGGGCGTCTCTGAAGCTTTCTTT,CASSLRQGVSEAFF
few,TRBV4-1,TRBD1,TRBJ2-7,14,TGCGCCAGCAGCCGGGGGACAGGGGGCTACGAGCAGTACTTC,CASSRGTGGYEQYF
NA,TRBV30,TRBD2,TRBJ2-3,15,TGTGCCTCACGACAAAGCGGGATGGGCACAGATACGCAGTATTTT,CASRQSGMGTDTQYF
NA,TRBV15,NA,TRBJ2-7,13,TGTGCCACCAGCAGAGAATGGAGTGACGAGCAGTACTTC,CATSREWSDEQYF
once,TRBV27,TRBD1,TRBJ1-5,15,TGTGCCAGCAGTTCCGCGGGACAGTGGTTTTTGCCCCAGCATTTT,CASSSAGQWFLPQHF
few,TRBV2,NA,TRBJ2-5,13,TGTGCCAGCAGTGATAGGAGGGAGGAGACCCAGTACTTC,CASSDRREETQYF
NA,TRBV4-1,NA,TRBJ2-1,13,TGCGCCAGCAGCCAACTTAGCGGCAATGAGCAGTTCTTC,CASSQLSGNEQFF
NA,TRBV5-4,NA,TRBJ1-1,13,TGTGCCAGCAGCTTCCCGGACAGAGTTGAAGCTTTCTTT,CASSFPDRVEAFF
NA,TRBV7-3,NA,TRBJ1-2,13,TGTGCCAGCAGCTTATCAGGGCTGGATGGCTACACCTTC,CASSLSGLDGYTF
NA,TRBV6-6,NA,TRBJ2-5,16,TGTGCCAGCAGTTACCTTTGGCAGGGCAAACAAGAGACCCAGTACTTC,CASSYLWQGKQETQYF
NA,TRBV5-1,NA,TRBJ1-2,14,TGCGCCAGCAGCTTGGGGGGAGAAGTAAATGGCTACACCTTC,CASSLGGEVNGYTF
NA,TRBV30,TRBD1,TRBJ2-3,14,TGTGCCTGGAGTACTGGACAGGGGATAAATACGCAGTATTTT,CAWSTGQGINTQYF
NA,TRBV27,TRBD1,TRBJ2-7,15,TGTGCCAGCAGTTTAGCGGACAGGGAAGGCTACGAGCAGTACTTC,CASSLADREGYEQYF
NA,TRBV7-2,TRBD2,TRBJ2-3,16,TGTGCCAGCAGCTTAGTGGCTAGCGGTAGCACAGATACGCAGTATTTT,CASSLVASGSTDTQYF
NA,TRBV29-1,TRBD1,TRBJ2-1,16,TGCAGCGTCGGGACAGGGGGCACGTTCTCCTACAATGAGCAGTTCTTC,CSVGTGGTFSYNEQFF
NA,TRBV10-3,TRBD2,TRBJ2-7,12,TGTGCCATCTCCGGGGGGGCTTACGAGCAGTACTTC,CAISGGAYEQYF
NA,TRBV15,NA,TRBJ2-5,13,TGTGCCACCAGCAGAGGGGCTAGCAAGACCCAGTACTTC,CATSRGASKTQYF
NA,TRBV7-9,TRBD1,TRBJ1-6,18,TGTGCCAGCAGCTTACCCCTGACAGGGGAGAAGACTGGTTCACCCCTCCACTTT,CASSLPLTGEKTGSPLHF